This T cell receptor beta chain originates from a study of control samples from healthy donors and cancer patients (dated by TCRdb to the early 2020s). Receptor amplification or capture employed the immunoSEQ multiplex PCR assay. Sourced from immuneACCESS, this table was stored by TCRdb with only in-frame sequences that have V and J called. A share of the clones is absent; for the studies checked, an unresolved V gene accounts for under half, and the remainder has no known explanation. Recorded for this sample are about 55,000 clones; roughly 96% of them occurred a single time. 2% to 3% of the sample belongs to the ten largest clones. Here V drops 0 bases and J drops 0 bases, and the junction holds 0 bases not matched to any gene. The CDR3 runs 16 amino acids, cysteine and phenylalanine included. Here the CDR3 DNA is all that survives: 48 bases in frame from base 1. Taken from the germline V gene, the CDR1 and CDR2 loops are MRHNA and SNTAGT.

Note on this clone: Its antigen specificity is not known. No qualities accompany the bases; no much larger clone lies one base away.

The sequence was obtained from a man aged 25-45 years in good health. Sample: blood. The rearrangement joined TRBV6-4 to TRBJ2-3, and TRBD2 aligns with 10 junction nucleotides. DNA sequence: TGTGCCAGCAGTGACTCAGCGGGGGGGAGCACAGATACGCAGTATTTT. It codes for CASSDSAGGSTDTQYF.